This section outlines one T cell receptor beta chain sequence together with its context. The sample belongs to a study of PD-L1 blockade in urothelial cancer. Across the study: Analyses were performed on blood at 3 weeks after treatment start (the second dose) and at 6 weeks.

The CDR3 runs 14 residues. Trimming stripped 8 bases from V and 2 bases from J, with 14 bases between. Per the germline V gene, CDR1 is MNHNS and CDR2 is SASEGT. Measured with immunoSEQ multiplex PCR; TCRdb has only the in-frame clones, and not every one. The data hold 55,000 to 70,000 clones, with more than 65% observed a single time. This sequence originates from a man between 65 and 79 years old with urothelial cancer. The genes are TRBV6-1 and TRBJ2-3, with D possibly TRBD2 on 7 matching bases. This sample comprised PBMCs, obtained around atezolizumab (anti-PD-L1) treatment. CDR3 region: CASGGGGDTDTQYF. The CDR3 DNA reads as TGTGCCAGCGGAGGGGGGGGAGACACAGATACGCAGTATTTT.